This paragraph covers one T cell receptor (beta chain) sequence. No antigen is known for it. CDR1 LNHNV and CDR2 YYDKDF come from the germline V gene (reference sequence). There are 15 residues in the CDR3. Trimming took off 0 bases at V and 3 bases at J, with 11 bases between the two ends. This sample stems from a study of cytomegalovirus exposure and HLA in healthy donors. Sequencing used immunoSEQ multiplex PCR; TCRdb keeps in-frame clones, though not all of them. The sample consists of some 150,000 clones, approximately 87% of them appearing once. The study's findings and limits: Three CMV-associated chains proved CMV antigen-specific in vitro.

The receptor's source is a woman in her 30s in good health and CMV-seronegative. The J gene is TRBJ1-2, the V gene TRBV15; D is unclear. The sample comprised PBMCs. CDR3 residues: CATSRDRGSDYGYTF. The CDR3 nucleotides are TGTGCCACCAGCAGAGATCGAGGGTCTGACTATGGCTACACCTTC.